Detailed here is one TCR beta chain. Its specific antigen is unknown. Base qualities are not provided; no much larger clone lies one nucleotide away. This specimen's time point label, per the study, means: baseline before first vaccination. Vaccinee samples came from UK trials COV001 and COV002, including a single-blind randomized controlled phase 2/3 trial of AZD1222 (ChAdOx1 nCoV-19) in healthy adults. For TCRbeta chain sequencing, PBMC samples were collected from trial participants at day 0 and at day 28 after the second dose. The CDR3 regions of human TCRbeta chains were analyzed by immunosequencing. For the original study's pipeline: TCRs in the repertoires were compared against a reference library of SARS-CoV-2-specific TCRs that had been generated with the MIRA antigen-specificity platform. Breadth meant the fraction of unique TCRs that were SARS-CoV-2-associated, whereas depth meant the fraction of total T cells that were SARS-CoV-2-associated. Using the MIRA data, every spike-specific TCR was mapped to the spike region that the TCR reacted to and assigned to either a CD4 or a CD8 class. Log10-transformed breadth and depth values were compared by one-way ANOVA with Sidak's multiple comparisons tests. TCRdb took over this immuneACCESS table, retaining in-frame rearrangements with V and J assigned. Such tables are incomplete; in checked studies, under half of the missing clones stem from an unresolved V gene, and the remainder is unexplained. V and J calls and clone size come straight from that table; D and trimming were deduced from the DNA. Here the sample has 100,000 to 150,000 clones; 90% occur a single time. Around 7.8% of the sample comes from the top ten.

From a lookup of the germline V gene (reference sequence), CDR1 and CDR2 are MNHEY and SMNVEV. The CDR3 runs 15 amino acids, cysteine and phenylalanine included. The retained sequence is limited to the CDR3, 45 bases, with the frame set at the first base. Trimming costs V 0 bases and J 5 bases, and their ends lie 11 bases apart. This entry is derived from a study of T cell responses to AZD1222 COVID-19 vaccine (dated by TCRdb to the early 2020s). Study-level background: Because spike-specific TCR depth and breadth did not differ between the two schedules, AZD1222 recipients who got a second dose at roughly 4 weeks were pooled with those who got a second dose at roughly 12 weeks. A total of 230 to 250 trial participants underwent TCR sequencing, of whom nearly 210 had received two doses of AZD1222 and about 25 had received two doses of the MenACWY control vaccine. Trial participants were enrolled into age subgroups of 18-55, 56-69 and 70-plus years, which contained 148, 28 and 57 TCR-sequenced participants, respectively.

Study-wide conclusions, independent of this receptor: After two AZD1222 doses, both the breadth and the depth of spike-specific TCRs were significantly higher than at day 0 and than in MenACWY recipients. Conclusions about previously exposed vaccinees are limited, since just five to seven AZD1222 recipients were seropositive for SARS-CoV-2 at baseline. Because no day 14 peak-response samples were available, the repertoires could be characterized only after the peak T cell response. Epitopes outside the regions mutated in the B.1.351 and B.1.1.7 variants were reportedly recognized by nearly half of the unique spike-specific TCRs. Participants were mostly white British and included more females than males, and it was suggested by the authors that clonal diversity may have been underestimated. Vaccine-associated CD4 TCRs spanned the whole spike protein, with dominant responses in regions 160-218 and 743-854. The 56-69-year group was small, and its depth increase did not reach significance, likely because of low power.

This TCR came from an adult in good health. The material sequenced was peripheral blood, taken on day 0 of AZD1222 vaccination. The V and J genes are TRBV27 and TRBJ1-5; the D gene remains uncertain. This receptor carries the CDR3 CASSLSGPEYQPQHF. The DNA reads as follows: TGTGCCAGCAGTTTATCTGGGCCAGAATATCAGCCCCAGCATTTT.